A selection of T cell receptor beta chains follows, all from one sample in a study of T-cell reconstitution after alpha-beta-depleted transplantation in children. TCRdb itself ran the PCR reads through MiXCR, one entry per CDR3 protein. The sample carries fewer than 350,000 distinct CDR3 sequences, around 9.1% recorded once. The source material was PBMCs, sampled before TCRalphabeta/CD19-depleted stem cell transplant. These receptors were collected from a boy younger than two with acute myeloid leukemia, due to receive a stem cell transplant. CDR3s include the opening cysteine and the closing phenylalanine or tryptophan. The order of the fields is D gene, J gene, V gene, clone size, CDR3 protein, CDR3 DNA. The D gene is left open where the match is weak. The size entry is marked missing in some rows and otherwise reads once, few, many or a size class.

>TRBD2|TRBJ2-1|TRBV7-9|many
CTGTSGSRHEQFF
TGTACCGGGACTAGCGGGAGTCGGCATGAGCAGTTCTTC
>.|TRBJ1-5|TRBV20-1|few
CSARWGTKYNQPQHF
TGCAGTGCTAGATGGGGGACGAAATACAATCAGCCCCAGCATTTT
>.|TRBJ2-7|TRBV11-2|few
CASSFSAVSYEQYF
TGTGCCAGCAGCTTCAGTGCAGTGTCCTACGAGCAGTACTTC
>.|TRBJ2-3|TRBV7-2|many
CASSSLAFTDTQYF
TGTGCCAGCAGCTCACTAGCCTTCACAGATACGCAGTATTTT
>.|TRBJ2-2|TRBV2|many
CASSEGGRARTGELFF
TGTGCCAGCAGTGAAGGCGGCAGGGCCCGTACCGGGGAGCTGTTTTTT
>.|TRBJ2-5|TRBV7-2|many
CASSLRSPGETQYF
TGTGCCAGCAGCTTACGGTCACCGGGGGAGACCCAGTACTTC
>.|TRBJ2-5|TRBV24-1|many
CATSDPRSPRETQYF
TGTGCCACCAGTGACCCCAGGTCCCCTAGGGAGACCCAGTACTTC
>TRBD2|TRBJ2-1|TRBV20-1|few
CSARDPWTSFRNEQFF
TGCAGTGCTAGAGATCCGTGGACTAGCTTTAGGAATGAGCAGTTCTTC
>.|TRBJ2-6|TRBV19|few
CATQTGTSGANVLTF
TGTGCCACCCAAACTGGTACCTCTGGGGCCAACGTCCTGACTTTC
>TRBD2|TRBJ2-6|TRBV12-3/TRBV12-4|many
CASSKAGGPSGANVLTF
TGTGCCAGCAGCAAAGCGGGAGGCCCCTCTGGGGCCAACGTCCTGACTTTC
>.|TRBJ1-4|TRBV20-1|many
CSARQGRNEKLFF
TGCAGTGCTAGACAGGGCCGAAATGAAAAACTGTTTTTT
>.|TRBJ2-5|TRBV7-6|many
CASSLRGDSRQETQYF
TGTGCCAGCAGTTTGAGGGGGGACTCGCGGCAAGAGACCCAGTACTTC
>TRBD2|TRBJ2-5|TRBV12-3/TRBV12-4|many
CASSLGLAGEF
TGTGCCAGCAGTTTAGGACTAGCGGGGGAGTTC
>TRBD1|TRBJ2-2|TRBV15|many
CATSRDVQGASGELFF
TGTGCCACCAGCAGAGATGTTCAGGGGGCGAGCGGGGAGCTGTTTTTT
>.|TRBJ1-2|TRBV20-1|many
CSARDDQGNYGYTF
TGCAGTGCTAGAGACGACCAGGGCAACTATGGCTACACCTTC
>.|TRBJ2-3|TRBV20-1|many
CSAREPDTQYF
TGCAGTGCTAGAGAGCCAGATACGCAGTATTTT
>TRBD1|TRBJ1-4|TRBV6-1|many
CASSGDREWANEKLFF
TGTGCCAGCAGTGGCGACAGGGAATGGGCTAATGAAAAACTGTTTTTT
>.|TRBJ2-5|TRBV11-2|.
CASSLDGLKYF
TGTGCCAGCAGCTTAGACGGGTTAAAGTACTTC
>.|TRBJ2-5|TRBV29-1|few
CSPRGLQETQYF
TGCAGCCCCCGGGGGCTTCAAGAGACCCAGTACTTC
>.|TRBJ1-2|TRBV5-4|.
CASSLGAGTNGYTF
TGTGCCAGCAGCTTGGGGGCAGGGACTAATGGCTACACCTTC
>TRBD1|TRBJ1-5|TRBV20-1|many
CSARAPGQGNQPQHF
TGCAGTGCTAGAGCCCCGGGACAGGGCAATCAGCCCCAGCATTTT
>.|TRBJ2-1|TRBV11-3|.
CASTPLGKGEQFF
TGTGCCAGCACCCCACTGGGTAAGGGGGAGCAGTTCTTC
>.|TRBJ2-1|TRBV9|many
CASSVGTIKDNEQFF
TGTGCCAGCAGCGTGGGGACAATAAAAGACAATGAGCAGTTCTTC
>TRBD1|TRBJ2-3|TRBV3-1|many
CASSQGDREGSDTQYF
TGTGCCAGCAGCCAGGGGGACAGGGAGGGTTCAGATACGCAGTATTTT
>.|TRBJ1-4|TRBV7-8|many
CASSLAGGGFEKLFF
TGTGCCAGCAGCTTAGCGGGAGGCGGGTTTGAAAAACTGTTTTTT
>.|TRBJ2-1|TRBV15|many
CATSRDSGPEQFF
TGTGCCACCAGCAGAGATAGTGGGCCTGAGCAGTTCTTC
>.|TRBJ2-5|TRBV7-7|many
CASSWDIQETQYF
TGTGCTAGCAGCTGGGACATTCAAGAGACCCAGTACTTC
>.|TRBJ1-1|TRBV3-1|few
CASSQGGQEAFF
TGTGCCAGCAGCCAAGGTGGACAGGAAGCTTTCTTT
>.|TRBJ1-3|TRBV5-1|.
CASSPSGLSSGNPIYF
TGCGCCAGCAGCCCCTCCGGCCTTAGCTCTGGAAACCCCATATATTTT
>.|TRBJ2-1|TRBV10-3|few
CAISEGTPTDEQFF
TGTGCCATCAGTGAAGGAACTCCCACGGATGAGCAGTTCTTC
>TRBD2|TRBJ2-7|TRBV5-5|many
CASSLVAGAYEQYF
TGTGCCAGCAGCTTGGTAGCGGGGGCCTACGAGCAGTACTTC
>TRBD2|TRBJ2-7|TRBV4-3|many
CASSQAWSLAAYEQYF
TGCGCCAGCAGCCAAGCTTGGAGCCTAGCGGCCTACGAGCAGTACTTC
>.|TRBJ2-7|TRBV7-3|many
CASSLSGDSTYEQYF
TGTGCCAGCAGCTTATCCGGAGACAGCACCTACGAGCAGTACTTC
>TRBD1|TRBJ2-5|TRBV10-3|many
CAISDRGLEETQYF
TGTGCCATCAGTGACAGGGGGCTCGAAGAGACCCAGTACTTC
>TRBD1|TRBJ2-1|TRBV5-1|many
CASSFGDRGINEQFF
TGCGCCAGCAGCTTCGGAGACAGGGGGATCAATGAGCAGTTCTTC
>TRBD1|TRBJ1-1|TRBV10-2|many
CASATGYTEAFF
TGCGCCAGCGCGACAGGGTACACTGAAGCTTTCTTT
>TRBD2|TRBJ2-1|TRBV7-9|many
CASSALAGGSYNEQFF
TGTGCCAGCAGCGCCCTAGCGGGAGGCTCCTACAATGAGCAGTTCTTC
>.|TRBJ1-5|TRBV4-3|many
CASSQGRNINQPQHF
TGCGCCAGCAGCCAAGGTCGGAACATAAATCAGCCCCAGCATTTT
>.|TRBJ1-5|TRBV6-2/TRBV6-3|many
CASSYGRGRGNQPQHF
TGTGCCAGCAGTTACGGGAGGGGCAGGGGCAATCAGCCCCAGCATTTT
>TRBD1|TRBJ2-1|TRBV24-1|many
CATSDLGDRGFNEQFF
TGTGCCACCAGTGATTTGGGGGACAGGGGTTTCAATGAGCAGTTCTTC
>.|TRBJ1-2|TRBV3-1|many
CASSQPWARDNYGYTF
TGTGCCAGCAGCCAACCCTGGGCCAGGGATAACTATGGCTACACCTTC
>TRBD1|TRBJ2-5|TRBV5-1|many
CASRFTGATETQYF
TGCGCCAGCAGGTTTACAGGGGCGACTGAGACCCAGTACTTC
>TRBD2|TRBJ2-7|TRBV9|many
CASSVASGPSYEQYF
TGTGCCAGCAGCGTAGCTAGCGGCCCGTCCTACGAGCAGTACTTC